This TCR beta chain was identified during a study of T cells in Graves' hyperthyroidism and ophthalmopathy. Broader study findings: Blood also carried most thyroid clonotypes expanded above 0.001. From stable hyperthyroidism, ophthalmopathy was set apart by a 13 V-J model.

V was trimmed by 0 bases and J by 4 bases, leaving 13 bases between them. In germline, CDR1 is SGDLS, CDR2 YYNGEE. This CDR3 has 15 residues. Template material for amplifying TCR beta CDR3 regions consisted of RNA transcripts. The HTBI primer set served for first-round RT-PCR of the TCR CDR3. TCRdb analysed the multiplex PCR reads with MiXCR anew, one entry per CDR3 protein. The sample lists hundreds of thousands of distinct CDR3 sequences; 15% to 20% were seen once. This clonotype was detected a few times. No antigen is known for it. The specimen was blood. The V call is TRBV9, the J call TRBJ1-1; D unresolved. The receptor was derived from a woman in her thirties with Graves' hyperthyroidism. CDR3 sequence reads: CASSVDEGPGTEAFF. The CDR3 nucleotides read TGTGCCAGCAGCGTAGACGAGGGTCCGGGCACTGAAGCTTTCTTT. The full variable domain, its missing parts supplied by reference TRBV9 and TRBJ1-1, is DSGVTQTPKHLITATGQRVTLRCSPRSGDLSVYWYQQSLDQGLQFLIQYYNGEERAKGNILERFSAQQFPDLHSELNLSSLELGDSALYFCASSVDEGPGTEAFFGQGTRLTVV.